Given below is one T cell receptor beta chain in context. This CDR3 has 13 residues. J was trimmed by 6 bases and V by 8 bases; bases with no gene match: 4. The germline CDR1 and CDR2 sequences are LNHDA and SQIVND (reference sequence). The table came from immunoSEQ multiplex PCR; TCRdb's copy has only in-frame clones and leaves some out. Altogether roughly 65,000 clones are present, about nine tenths being singletons, with the ten largest covering 1.3%. The record originates from a study of blood T cell repertoires in COVID-19. Study summary: Whether acute or convalescent, the COVID-19 samples came from the United States, Italy and Spain. PBMCs, B-cell-depleted T cells, or T cells were the source of the cDNA or gDNA that made up the material.

The chain links TRBV19 to TRBJ1-5, with 10 bases lining up with TRBD1. The sample was peripheral blood. The source of this sequence is a man aged 55 to 70 with acute or convalescent COVID-19. This CDR3 reads CASDDRGLQPQHF. CDR3 nucleotide sequence: TGTGCCAGTGACGACAGGGGGCTTCAGCCCCAGCATTTT.